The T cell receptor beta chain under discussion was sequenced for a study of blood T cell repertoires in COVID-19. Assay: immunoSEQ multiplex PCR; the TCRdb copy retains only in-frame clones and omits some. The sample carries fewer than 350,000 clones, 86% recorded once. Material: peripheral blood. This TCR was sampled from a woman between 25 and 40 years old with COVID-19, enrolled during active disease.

CDR3 sequence (DNA): TGCGCCAGCAGCCCAGACGTACTCTTGAACACTGAAGCTTTCTTT. Residues: CASSPDVLLNTEAFF. The chain employs TRBV4-1 and TRBJ1-1; D unclear. Germline V gene data show CDR1 as MGHRA and CDR2 as YSYEKL. The CDR3 contains 15 residues. Trimming shortened V by 4 bases and J by 0 bases, and 12 bases separated the two germline ends.